The sequence of this TCR beta chain was determined in a study of T cells in Graves' hyperthyroidism and ophthalmopathy. The germline V and J ends were trimmed by 6 bases and 3 bases, with 18 bases remaining between them. This CDR3 contains 15 residues. Germline V lookup: CDR1 MNHEY, CDR2 SMNVEV (reference sequence). Diagnoses were made from clinical symptoms, serum measures (thyroxine and TRAb), thyroid ultrasound and orbital computed tomography. TCR beta CDR3 regions were amplified from RNA. The TCR CDR3 first-round RT-PCR relied on the HTBI primer set. TCRdb re-called the multiplex PCR reads with MiXCR, one entry per CDR3 protein. The sample lists hundreds of thousands of distinct CDR3 sequences, around 15% seen once, with around 4% in the top ten.

V gene TRBV27 combines with J gene TRBJ2-7; D is uncertain. Specimen: blood. The TCR was taken from a woman in her thirties or forties with Graves' ophthalmopathy. The CDR3, as DNA: TGTGCCAGCAGCCAATATCGCGGCTTGTTCTACGAGCAGTACTTC. Translated, it gives CASSQYRGLFYEQYF.